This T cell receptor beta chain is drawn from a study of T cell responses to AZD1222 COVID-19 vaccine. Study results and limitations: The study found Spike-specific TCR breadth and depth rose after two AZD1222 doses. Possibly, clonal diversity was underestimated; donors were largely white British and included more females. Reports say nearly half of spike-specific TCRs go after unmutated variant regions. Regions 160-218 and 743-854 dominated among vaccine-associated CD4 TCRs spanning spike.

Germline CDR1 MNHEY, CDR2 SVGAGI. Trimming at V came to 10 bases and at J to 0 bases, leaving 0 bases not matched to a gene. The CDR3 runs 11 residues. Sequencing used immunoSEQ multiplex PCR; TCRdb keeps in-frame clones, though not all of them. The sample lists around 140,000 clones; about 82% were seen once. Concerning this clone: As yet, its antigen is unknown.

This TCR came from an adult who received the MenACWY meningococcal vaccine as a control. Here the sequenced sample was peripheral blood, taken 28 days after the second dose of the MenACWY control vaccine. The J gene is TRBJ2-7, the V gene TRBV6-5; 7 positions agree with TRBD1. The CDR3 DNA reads TGTGCCAACAGGGGCTCCTACGAGCAGTACGTC. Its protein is CANRGSYEQYV.